These T cell receptor beta chains were read from a single sample in a study of response to subunit inactivated influenza vaccine. TCRdb independently ran MiXCR on the RT-PCR reads; one entry per CDR3 protein. The repertoire includes 650,000 or so distinct CDR3 sequences, 13% to 15% of them detected once, and less than 9% sits in the top ten. The input for sequencing was PBMCs from blood, taken less than 15 days before vaccination. The receptors derive from a man between 50 and 59 years old who received an inactivated influenza vaccine. The CDR3 runs from the conserved cysteine through the conserved F or W. The D gene is left open where the match is weak.

V	J	D	CDR3
TRBV5-6	TRBJ1-2	TRBD1	CASSDDRGPGYTF
TRBV3-1	TRBJ2-3	TRBD2	CASSSGTSGGEPTDTQYF
TRBV30	TRBJ2-2	TRBD1	CAWCPKDRGRGELFF
TRBV20-1	TRBJ2-1	NA	CSARVGQVGDEQFF
TRBV5-1	TRBJ2-1	NA	CASTLDGSSYNEQFF
TRBV2	TRBJ2-1	NA	CASSEQGFHEQFF
TRBV6-2/TRBV6-3	TRBJ2-7	NA	CASSLTVSSYEQYF
TRBV4-1	TRBJ2-4	NA	CASSQVTGPQNIQYF
TRBV7-2	TRBJ2-2	TRBD1	CASSLRQGRELFF
TRBV6-5	TRBJ2-1	TRBD1	CASSYSDRGIDEQFF
TRBV12-3/TRBV12-4	TRBJ2-1	NA	CASSKGLTYYNEQFF
TRBV7-8	TRBJ2-1	TRBD2	CASTSSSGPYNEQFF
TRBV15	TRBJ2-1	NA	CATSREGGSYNEQFF
TRBV10-3	TRBJ2-2	TRBD1	CAISLSGGSHTGELFF
TRBV29-1	TRBJ1-2	NA	CSVELGRQRDGYTF